These 23 T cell receptor beta chains were all obtained from the same sample, sequenced in a study of blood T cell repertoires in COVID-19. The table came from immunoSEQ multiplex PCR; TCRdb's copy has only in-frame clones and leaves some out. The sample holds 97,000 or so clones, 79% seen once. Sequencing was done on a sample of peripheral blood. Receptors were obtained from a woman aged 80 or older with active or convalescent COVID-19.

The chain combines TRBV9 with TRBJ2-1, with 8 bases identical to TRBD2. This CDR3 region has 15 residues. With V trimmed by 3 bases and J by 0 bases, 2 bases remained unmatched. CDR1 and CDR2 from the germline V gene are SGDLS and YYNGEE. The CDR3 here is CASSAGTSSYNEQFF. DNA for the CDR3: TGTGCCAGCAGCGCAGGGACTAGCTCCTACAATGAGCAGTTCTTC.

The chain combines TRBV9 with TRBJ2-5; D may be TRBD2 (5 bases). The CDR3 loop spans 15 amino acids. Looked up from germline, CDR1 is SGDLS and CDR2 is YYNGEE. Trimming shortened V by 4 bases and J by 1 base, and 14 bases separated the two germline ends. CDR3 in DNA: TGTGCCAGCAGCCCCCCTGGCGCGGGCCAAGAGACCCAGTACTTC. Amino acid sequence: CASSPPGAGQETQYF.

On this clone itself: A read error may produce the germline difference seen at one junction end. The chain combines TRBV5-1 with TRBJ2-2, with 9 nucleotides matching TRBD2. The CDR3 is 15 amino acids. Germline CDR1 is SGHRS and CDR2 is YFSETQ. The CDR3 region is CASSPAGGGTGELFF. As DNA, the CDR3 is TGTGCCAGCAGCCCAGCGGGAGGAGGTACCGGGGAGCTGTTTTTT.

The V call is TRBV2, the J call TRBJ2-1; TRBD2 matches at 10 bases. CDR1 SNHLY and CDR2 FYNNEI come from the germline V gene. The CDR3 length is 14 residues. The junction had 4 bases not matched to a gene; V was cut back by 7 bases and J by 4 bases. CDR3: CASTWTSGYNEQFF. Here the CDR3 DNA reads TGTGCCAGCACCTGGACTAGCGGATACAATGAGCAGTTCTTC.

The rearrangement joins TRBV29-1 to TRBJ1-2, with D perhaps TRBD1 (6 bases). V was clipped by 7 bases and J by 4 bases, with 16 bases between them. CDR1 and CDR2 (germline): SQVTM, ANQGSEA. This CDR3 contains 13 residues. The CDR3 region has the DNA TGCAGCGGCCGGGACACCGGAGGCTATGGCTACACCTTC. Encoded protein: CSGRDTGGYGYTF.

The rearrangement joins TRBV29-1 to TRBJ1-2; 7 nucleotides align to TRBD1. The CDR3 contains 13 residues. Germline V gene sequence: CDR1 SQVTM, CDR2 ANQGSEA. J gave up 2 bases and V 7 bases, and 7 bases lay outside the gene matches. CDR3 loop: CSAGTARNYGYTF. CDR3 sequence (DNA): TGCAGCGCAGGGACAGCGAGAAACTATGGCTACACCTTC.

The chain uses TRBV18 and TRBJ2-5, with 8 bases lining up with TRBD1. With V trimmed by 2 bases and J by 2 bases, 4 bases remained unmatched. The germline gives CDR1 KGHSH, CDR2 LQKENI. CDR3 size: 15 residues. CDR3 DNA: TGTGCCAGCTCACCAGACAGGGGTTTACAAGAGACCCAGTACTTC. This encodes CASSPDRGLQETQYF.

This clone occurred a few times. V is TRBV9 and J is TRBJ2-3; D may be TRBD2 (5 bases). CDR3 length: 13 amino acids. Germline assignment: CDR1 SGDLS and CDR2 YYNGEE. V was shortened by 3 bases and J by 2 bases, with 7 bases between the two germline ends. The CDR3 loop is CASSAAATDTQYF. Written as DNA, the CDR3 is TGTGCCAGCAGCGCAGCGGCCACAGATACGCAGTATTTT.

The chain employs TRBV15 and TRBJ2-3, with 13 bases identical to TRBD2. The CDR3 runs 15 residues. The V gene's germline CDR1 is LNHNV and CDR2 YYDKDF (reference sequence). V shed 6 bases and J 6 bases; nucleotides not matched to a gene: 6. DNA for the CDR3: TGTGCCACCAGGGGACTAGCGGGATCGCGGGATACGCAGTATTTT. It encodes CATRGLAGSRDTQYF. Based on the CDR3 plus reference TRBV15 and TRBJ2-3, the full variable domain is DAMVIQNPRYQVTQFGKPVTLSCSQTLNHNVMYWYQQKSSQAPKLLFHYYDKDFNNEADTPDNFQSRRPNTSFCFLDIRSPGLGDTAMYLCATRGLAGSRDTQYFGPGTRLTVL.

This clone was detected a few times. The genes are TRBV7-8 and TRBJ1-3, with TRBD1 as a possible D gene (5 bases). The germline V gene has CDR1 SGHVS and CDR2 FQNEAQ. Trimming pared 3 bases from V and 9 bases from J, leaving 6 bases between. This CDR3 has 11 amino acids. The CDR3 DNA sequence: TGTGCCAGCAGCTTCCAGGGCACCATATATTTT. It encodes CASSFQGTIYF.

This sequence joins TRBV21-1 and TRBJ2-2; the table assigns TRBD2, which was not confirmed against the DNA. TRBV21-1 is annotated as a pseudogene. This CDR3 has 15 amino acids. The CDR3: CASSDGGGGPGELFF. In DNA form, the CDR3 reads TGTGCCAGCAGCGACGGCGGAGGAGGGCCCGGGGAGCTGTTTTTT.

The J gene is TRBJ1-2, the V gene TRBV6-5; D call uncertain. CDR1 MNHEY and CDR2 SVGAGI come from the germline V gene. Trimming left V 0 bases short and J 1 base short, with 9 bases between. The CDR3 covers 15 residues. CDR3 in DNA: TGTGCCAGCAGTTACTCGACCGACTTTAACTATGGCTACACCTTC. This translates into CASSYSTDFNYGYTF.

The sample holds one count of this clone. At one of its ends the junction is not consistent with the germline gene, which may arise from a read error. The chain couples TRBV5-1 to TRBJ2-5, with 10 bases matching TRBD2. CDR3 length equals 15 residues. The V gene's germline CDR1 is SGHRS and CDR2 YFSETQ. CDR3 in amino acids: CASSLVASGRRAQYF. The CDR3 DNA reads as TGTGCCAGCAGCTTGGTAGCTAGCGGGAGACGAGCCCAGTACTTC.

The CDR3 region has the DNA TGTGCCAGCAGCCAAGATGAAGCGGGGATTTACAATGAGCAGTTCTTC. Translated: CASSQDEAGIYNEQFF. The V gene is TRBV14, the J gene TRBJ2-1; 7 positions match TRBD2. The ends lost 0 bases at V and 4 bases at J; junction bases unmatched: 6. The V gene's germline CDR1 is SGHDN and CDR2 FVKESK. The CDR3 consists of 16 residues.

This clone was seen a single time. The genes are TRBV11-1 and TRBJ1-1; a weak D match, TRBD1 (6 bases). The germline V gene has CDR1 SGHAT and CDR2 FQDESV (reference sequence). The CDR3 covers 13 residues. The V end lost 6 bases, the J end lost 2 bases, and 10 bases lay between the germline ends. The chain's CDR3 is CASSGQLNTEAFF. The CDR3 region has the DNA TGTGCCAGCAGTGGACAGCTTAACACTGAAGCTTTCTTT.

Note on this clone: The germline gene is not matched at one end of the junction; a read error may be the cause. The chain uses TRBV5-1 and TRBJ2-1, with TRBD2 identical over 11 bases. The CDR3 runs to 17 residues. The germline V gene has CDR1 SGHRS and CDR2 YFSETQ. The CDR3 DNA reads TGTGCCAGCAGCTCGGGGCTGACTAGCGGGACCTACAATGAGCAGTTCTTC. Its translation: CASSSGLTSGTYNEQFF.

V is TRBV7-8 and J is TRBJ2-3; 9 nucleotides agree with TRBD2. Trimming removed 1 base from V and 6 bases from J; junction bases left unmatched: 8. Looked up from germline, CDR1 is SGHVS and CDR2 is FQNEAQ. This CDR3 region has 16 residues. In nucleotides, the CDR3 is TGTGCCAGCAGCTTAGTGGATAGCGGGAGTGGGGATACGCAGTATTTT. Protein product: CASSLVDSGSGDTQYF.

The rearrangement joins TRBV9 to TRBJ2-2; TRBD1 agrees at 7 bases. Germline V gene lookup returns CDR1 SGDLS and CDR2 YYNGEE. The CDR3 covers 14 residues. With 3 bases clipped from V and 5 bases from J, the junction kept 4 bases outside the gene matches. The CDR3 DNA reads as TGTGCCAGCAGCGCCGGGACAGCAACCGGGGAGCTGTTTTTT. Its protein product is CASSAGTATGELFF.

The chain couples TRBV19 to TRBJ2-3; possible D gene TRBD2, 6 bases. Germline assignment: CDR1 LNHDA and CDR2 SQIVND (reference sequence). The CDR3 sequence is 13 residues long. V lost 3 bases and J 3 bases, leaving 7 bases between the germline ends. CDR3 bases: TGTGCCAGTAGTATTCGGGGGACAGATACGCAGTATTTT. Its translation is CASSIRGTDTQYF.

This clone has a count of ten or more. Sequence at one end of the junction differs from germline and may be a read error. V is TRBV5-1 and J is TRBJ2-7; the D gene is possibly TRBD2 (5 bases). This CDR3 is 12 amino acids long. From germline, CDR1 is SGHRS and CDR2 YFSETQ. The CDR3 loop reads CASSLDEGSQYF. CDR3 sequence (DNA): TGTGCCAGCAGCTTGGATGAGGGTTCGCAGTACTTC.

The CDR3 loop reads CASSFQGRVGQPQHF. The DNA of the CDR3 is TGTGCCAGCAGTTTCCAGGGCAGGGTAGGTCAGCCCCAGCATTTT. The rearrangement joins TRBV28 to TRBJ1-5; D might be TRBD1 (5 bases). Per the germline V gene, CDR1 is MDHEN and CDR2 is SYDVKM. V gave up 3 bases and J gave up 6 bases, with 15 bases separating them. The length of the CDR3 is 15 residues.

This sequence joins TRBV7-8 and TRBJ1-2; D unclear. From germline, CDR1 is SGHVS and CDR2 FQNEAQ. This CDR3 has 14 amino acids. V gave up 0 bases and J gave up 5 bases, with 10 bases separating them. The CDR3 DNA reads TGTGCCAGCAGCTTAGCGACGGGAGGTTATGGCTACACCTTC. It encodes CASSLATGGYGYTF.

The chain couples TRBV6-6 to TRBJ1-4; tentative D call: TRBD1 (6 bases). Trimming left V 1 base short and J 7 bases short, with 16 bases between. The CDR3 runs 16 residues. The V gene's germline CDR1 is MNHNY and CDR2 SVGAGI (reference sequence). The CDR3 here is CASSYYYRESSEKLFF. CDR3 nucleotide sequence: TGTGCCAGCAGTTACTACTACAGGGAGTCGAGTGAAAAACTGTTTTTT.